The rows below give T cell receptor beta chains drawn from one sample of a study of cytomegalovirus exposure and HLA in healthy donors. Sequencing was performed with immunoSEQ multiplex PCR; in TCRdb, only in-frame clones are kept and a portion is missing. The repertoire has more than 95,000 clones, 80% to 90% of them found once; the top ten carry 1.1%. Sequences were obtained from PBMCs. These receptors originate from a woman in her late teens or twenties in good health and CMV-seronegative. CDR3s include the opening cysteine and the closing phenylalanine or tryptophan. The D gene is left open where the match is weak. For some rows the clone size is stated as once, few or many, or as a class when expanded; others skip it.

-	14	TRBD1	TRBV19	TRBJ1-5	TGTGCCAGTAGTTGGGGACAGCGCAATCAGCCCCAGCATTTT	CASSWGQRNQPQHF
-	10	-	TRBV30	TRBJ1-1	TGTGCCTGGAGTGATAGTGGAGCTTTCTTT	CAWSDSGAFF
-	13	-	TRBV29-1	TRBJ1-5	TGCAGCGTTGTCACAGCTAGCAATCAGCCCCAGCATTTT	CSVVTASNQPQHF
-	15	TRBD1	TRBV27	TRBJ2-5	TGTGCCAGCAGTCCCCTCCGGACAGGTCAAGAGACCCAGTACTTC	CASSPLRTGQETQYF
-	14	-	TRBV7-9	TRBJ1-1	TGTGCCAGCAGCTTAGCAGGGGGTGTCACTGAAGCTTTCTTT	CASSLAGGVTEAFF
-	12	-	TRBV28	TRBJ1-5	TGTGCCAGCAGTACCTACCCCCAGCCCCAGCATTTT	CASSTYPQPQHF
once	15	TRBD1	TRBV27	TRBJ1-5	TGTGCCAGCAAACTTAGGACAGGAAACAATCAGCCCCAGCATTTT	CASKLRTGNNQPQHF
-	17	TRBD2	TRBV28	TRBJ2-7	TGTGCCAGCAGCTATCGAATAGCGGGAGGGGGCCACTACGAGCAGTACTTC	CASSYRIAGGGHYEQYF
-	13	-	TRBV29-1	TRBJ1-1	TGCAGCGTCAGGGGTCTGGTGAACACTGAAGCTTTCTTT	CSVRGLVNTEAFF
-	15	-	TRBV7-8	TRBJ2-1	TGTGCCAGCAGCCTGGGCGGGGGCGCGGTAGATGAGCAGTTCTTC	CASSLGGGAVDEQFF
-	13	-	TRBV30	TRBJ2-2	TGTGCCTGGTGTCCAGGGAACACCGGGGAGCTGTTTTTT	CAWCPGNTGELFF
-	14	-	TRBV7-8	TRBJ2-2	TGTGCCAGCAGCTCGCGACAGAACACCGGGGAGCTGTTTTTT	CASSSRQNTGELFF
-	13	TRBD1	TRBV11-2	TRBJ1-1	TGTGCCAGCAGCCGACAGGGGGCATCTGAAGCTTTCTTT	CASSRQGASEAFF
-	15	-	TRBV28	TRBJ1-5	TGTGCCAGCAGTTTGGCCGTAAGTAGCAATCAGCCCCAGCATTTT	CASSLAVSSNQPQHF
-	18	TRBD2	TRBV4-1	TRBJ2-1	TGCGCCAGCAGCCTGGAACCTCCCGGGACTAGCGGGAGCAATGAGCAGTTCTTC	CASSLEPPGTSGSNEQFF
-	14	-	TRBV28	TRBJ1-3	TGTGCCAGCAGTTCACCACTCTCTGGAAACACCATATATTTT	CASSSPLSGNTIYF
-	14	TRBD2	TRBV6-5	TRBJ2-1	TGTGCCAGCAGTTACTCGACTAGCACGGATGAGCAGTTCTTC	CASSYSTSTDEQFF
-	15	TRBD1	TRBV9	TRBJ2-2	TGTGCCAGCAGCGTATCAGGCAGGGGGCACGGGGAGCTGTTTTTT	CASSVSGRGHGELFF
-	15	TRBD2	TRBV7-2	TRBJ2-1	TGTGCCAGCATTCCCCGTGGCGGGAGATTCAATGAGCAGTTCTTC	CASIPRGGRFNEQFF
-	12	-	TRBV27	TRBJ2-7	TGTGCCAGCAGTTTGAAAGGGGGCGAGCAGTACTTC	CASSLKGGEQYF
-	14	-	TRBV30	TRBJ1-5	TGTGCCTGGAGTGGTAATCGGGGTGGTCAGCCCCAGCATTTT	CAWSGNRGGQPQHF
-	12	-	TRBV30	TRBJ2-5	TGTGCCTGGAGTGTACTCGGGGAGACCCAGTACTTC	CAWSVLGETQYF
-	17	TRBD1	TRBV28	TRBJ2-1	TGTGCCAGCAGTTCGCATCCGGGGACAGGGACCTACAATGAGCAGTTCTTC	CASSSHPGTGTYNEQFF
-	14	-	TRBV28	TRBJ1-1	TGTGCCAGCAGTTTGCAGGGCGGGGTAACTGAAGCTTTCTTT	CASSLQGGVTEAFF
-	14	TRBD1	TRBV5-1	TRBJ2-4	TGCGCCAGCAGCTTAGGACAGGCCGAAAACATTCAGTACTTC	CASSLGQAENIQYF
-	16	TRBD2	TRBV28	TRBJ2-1	TGTGCCAGCAGACCCGGTGCGGGAGAGGGTTGGGGTGAGCAGTTCTTC	CASRPGAGEGWGEQFF